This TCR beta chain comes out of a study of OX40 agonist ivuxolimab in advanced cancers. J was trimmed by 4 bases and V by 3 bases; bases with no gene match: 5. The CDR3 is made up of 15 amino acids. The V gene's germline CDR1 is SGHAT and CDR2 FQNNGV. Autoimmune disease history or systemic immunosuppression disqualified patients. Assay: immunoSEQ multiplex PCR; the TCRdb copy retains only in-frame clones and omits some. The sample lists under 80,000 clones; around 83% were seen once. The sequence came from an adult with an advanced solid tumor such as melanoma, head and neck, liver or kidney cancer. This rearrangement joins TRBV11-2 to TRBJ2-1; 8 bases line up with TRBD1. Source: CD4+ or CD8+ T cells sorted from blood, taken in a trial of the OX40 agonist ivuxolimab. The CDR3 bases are TGTGCCAGCAGCTTTCGGACAGGGCTTTACAATGAGCAGTTCTTC. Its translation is CASSFRTGLYNEQFF.